In this sample, the clone carrying this TCR beta chain turned up a few times. This sample stems from a study of low-dose radiotherapy and immunotherapy resistance in tumors. The wider study: Doses of 0.5 Gy per fraction every 2 weeks, totaling 6.5 Gy, went to Cohort 1. A daily 300 mg dose of oral aspirin was taken by patients for four cycles from cycle 1 day 1.

Trimming pared 2 bases from V and 3 bases from J, leaving 8 bases between. The CDR3 is 14 residues long. Primers targeting TRAV and TRBV primed first-strand cDNA, covering alpha and beta chains. PCR amplification of the TCRs was performed with Phusion for approximately 20 PCR cycles, and it relied on a constant-region primer together with a V-primer adapter. Through in vitro transcription, the mRNA that had been isolated was amplified. TCRdb re-analysed the reads in MiXCR, keeping a single row per CDR3 protein. The sample has about 17,000 distinct CDR3 sequences, around 70% seen once. The rearrangement joins TRBV12-3 or TRBV12-4 to TRBJ2-1; D might be TRBD1 (6 bases). The TCR originated in a human donor with advanced metastatic prostate, ovarian, gallbladder or colorectal cancer (not recorded which). This table probably holds off-target reads from a library built for another chain. The CDR3 loop reads CASSLNRDYNEQFF. Written as DNA, the CDR3 is TGTGCCAGCAGTTTAAACAGGGACTACAATGAGCAGTTCTTC.